These T cell receptor beta chains were read from a single sample in a study of blood T cell repertoires in COVID-19. Assay used: immunoSEQ multiplex PCR; TCRdb lists only in-frame clones, some missing. The sample has some 76,000 clones, 90% seen once. The specimen was peripheral blood. The receptors come from a woman under 30 with acute or convalescent COVID-19. Both conserved end residues are part of each CDR3. Fields, in order: CDR3 length, clone size, J gene, D gene, V gene, CDR3 DNA, CDR3 protein. D genes are given only for firm matches. The size entry is marked missing in some rows and otherwise reads once, few, many or a size class.

13 NA TRBJ1-5 TRBD1 TRBV30 TGTGCCTGGAGTGTAGGGGGCCATCAGCCCCAGCATTTT CAWSVGGHQPQHF
14 NA TRBJ1-2 NA TRBV28 TGTGCCAGCAGAACTACAGGATCTAACTATGGCTACACCTTC CASRTTGSNYGYTF
13 NA TRBJ1-1 TRBD1 TRBV5-1 TGCGCCAGCAGCCGACAGGGGAACACTGAAGCTTTCTTT CASSRQGNTEAFF
14 NA TRBJ1-4 NA TRBV30 TGTGCCTGGAGTGTCCGCCGACTTAATGAAAAACTGTTTTTT CAWSVRRLNEKLFF
12 NA TRBJ1-5 NA TRBV6-5 TGTGCCAGCAGCTTACGGGGGGGTCCCCAGCATTTT CASSLRGGPQHF
18 NA TRBJ2-1 TRBD2 TRBV7-2 TGTGCCAGCAGATCTACCGCCGGGGGACTAGCGGGAGGTGTTGAGCAGTTCTTC CASRSTAGGLAGGVEQFF
16 NA TRBJ2-1 TRBD2 TRBV19 TGTGCCAGTAGTGTCACTAGCGGGGGGTTGACGAATGAGCAGTTCTTC CASSVTSGGLTNEQFF
11 NA TRBJ2-7 NA TRBV25-1 TGTGCCAGCAGTGCAGGGTACGAGCAGTACTTC CASSAGYEQYF
18 NA TRBJ2-2 TRBD1 TRBV4-1 TGCGCCAGCAGCCAAGAACCCGGGACAGGGGTGGGCACCGGGGAGCTGTTTTTT CASSQEPGTGVGTGELFF
16 NA TRBJ1-4 NA TRBV28 TGTGCCAGCAGTCCGGGAATGGTGTTTACTAATGAAAAACTGTTTTTT CASSPGMVFTNEKLFF
14 once TRBJ1-2 NA TRBV7-2 TGTGCCAGCAGCTTAGCCGGGAACTACTATGGCTACACCTTC CASSLAGNYYGYTF
15 NA TRBJ2-1 TRBD1 TRBV19 TGTGCCAGTAGTCTACCGGACAGGGGGATCGGTGAGCAGTTCTTC CASSLPDRGIGEQFF
17 NA TRBJ2-2 TRBD2 TRBV7-8 TGTGCCAGCAGCCTCGTTAGCGGGGGGGCCGGCGCCGGGGAGCTGTTTTTT CASSLVSGGAGAGELFF
15 NA TRBJ2-7 TRBD1 TRBV5-6 TGTGCCAGCAGCTTTTTTGGACAGGAGGTTTACGAGCAGTACTTC CASSFFGQEVYEQYF
14 NA TRBJ1-1 NA TRBV6-4 TGTGCCACCGCGTTGAAGTGCGGGCGTACTGAAGCTTTCTTT CATALKCGRTEAFF
15 NA TRBJ1-1 TRBD1 TRBV7-9 TGTGCCAGCACCGACTCCGGGACAGCGAACACTGAAGCTTTCTTT CASTDSGTANTEAFF
13 NA TRBJ1-3 NA TRBV28 TGTGCCGCCCGCCGAACACGGGAAAACACCATATATTTT CAARRTRENTIYF
15 NA TRBJ2-1 NA TRBV7-9 TGTGCCAGCAGCTTAGGAGACAGCTCCTACAATGAGCAGTTCTTC CASSLGDSSYNEQFF
14 NA TRBJ2-3 TRBD1 TRBV29-1 TGCAGCGTTGGAGTGGGGACAGAGACAGATACGCAGTATTTT CSVGVGTETDTQYF
13 NA TRBJ1-4 TRBD1 TRBV2 TGTGCCAGCACCCGGGACAGGGATGAAAAACTGTTTTTT CASTRDRDEKLFF
13 NA TRBJ2-7 TRBD1 TRBV2 TGTGCCAGCAGACCGGGACAGGGCTACGAGCAGTACTTC CASRPGQGYEQYF